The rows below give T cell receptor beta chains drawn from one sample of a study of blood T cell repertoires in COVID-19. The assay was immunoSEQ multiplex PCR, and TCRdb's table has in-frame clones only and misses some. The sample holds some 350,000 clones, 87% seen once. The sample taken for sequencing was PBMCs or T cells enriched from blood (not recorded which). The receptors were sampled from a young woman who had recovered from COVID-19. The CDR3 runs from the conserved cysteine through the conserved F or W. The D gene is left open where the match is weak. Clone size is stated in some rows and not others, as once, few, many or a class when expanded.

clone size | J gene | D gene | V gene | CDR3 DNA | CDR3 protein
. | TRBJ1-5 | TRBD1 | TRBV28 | TGTGCCAGCAGACAGGGGGAGGGTCAGCCCCAGCATTTT | CASRQGEGQPQHF
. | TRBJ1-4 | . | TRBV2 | TGTGCCAGCAAAGGGAGCTTCGTCGAAAAACTGTTTTTT | CASKGSFVEKLFF
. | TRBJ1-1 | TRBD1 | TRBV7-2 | TGTGCCAGCACCTCCGGACAGGGGGCCTCCCTTGAAGCTTTCTTT | CASTSGQGASLEAFF
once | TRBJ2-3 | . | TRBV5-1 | TGCGCCAGCAGCTTGGGACAGGAGTTAGATACGCAGTATTTT | CASSLGQELDTQYF
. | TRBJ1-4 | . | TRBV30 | TGTGCCTGGAGTGTAAAGGCTTGGGCGCCCTCAACTAATGAAAAACTGTTTTTT | CAWSVKAWAPSTNEKLFF
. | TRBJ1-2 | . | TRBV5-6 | TGTGCCAGCAGCCAGAATACGAACTATGGCTACACCTTC | CASSQNTNYGYTF
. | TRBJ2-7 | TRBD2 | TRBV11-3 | TGTGCCAGCAGCTTAGATTTACCACGGACTAGCGGGGGAGGAGAGCAGTACTTC | CASSLDLPRTSGGGEQYF
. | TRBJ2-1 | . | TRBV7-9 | TGTGCCAGCAGCTTAGACAGCTACAATGAGCAGTTCTTC | CASSLDSYNEQFF
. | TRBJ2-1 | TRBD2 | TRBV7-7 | TGTGCTAGCAGCCCACTAGCGGGGGGAAACAATGAGCAGTTCTTC | CASSPLAGGNNEQFF
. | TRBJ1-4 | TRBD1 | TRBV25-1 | TGTGCCAGCAGTGCCCGGACAGGGTCTTCTGAAAAACTGTTTTTT | CASSARTGSSEKLFF
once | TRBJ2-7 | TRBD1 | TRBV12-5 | TGTGCTAGTGCACAGGGGGGCTCCCACGAGCAGTACTTC | CASAQGGSHEQYF
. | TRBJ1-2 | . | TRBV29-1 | TGCAGCGTTGGGGGAGACTATGGCTACACCTTC | CSVGGDYGYTF
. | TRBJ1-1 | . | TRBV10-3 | TGTGCCATCAGTGATTCAGGATTTGAAGCTTTCTTT | CAISDSGFEAFF